One sample yielded the 11 T cell receptor beta chains listed below, sequenced in a study of cytomegalovirus exposure and HLA in healthy donors. This PCR relied on a set of 60 Vbeta primers and 13 Jbeta primers. Libraries were prepared by immunoSEQ multiplex PCR; TCRdb keeps only in-frame clonotypes and omits some of them. This table holds under 100,000 clones. Sequences were obtained from PBMCs. These receptors originate from a woman in her twenties or thirties in good health and CMV-seronegative.

The J gene is TRBJ2-3, the V gene TRBV4-2, with 11 bases aligning to TRBD2. Germline loops: CDR1 LGHNA, CDR2 YNFKEQ. CDR3 length: 16 residues. Trimming cost V 0 bases and J 5 bases; bases outside gene matches: 4. DNA of the CDR3: TGTGCCAGCAGCCAAGACGGTCTAGCGGGGGGAGATACGCAGTATTTT. Amino acid sequence: CASSQDGLAGGDTQYF.

The V call is TRBV29-1, the J call TRBJ2-1; no clear D. Between the trimmed V and J ends, which lost 4 bases and 4 bases, there was a span of 11 bases. Looked up from germline, CDR1 is SQVTM and CDR2 is ANQGSEA. The CDR3 runs to 13 residues. CDR3 in DNA: TGCAGCGTTGCCCCCTTGAGGTACAATGAGCAGTTCTTC. It encodes CSVAPLRYNEQFF.

The rearrangement links TRBV5-1 to TRBJ2-7, with 12 bases matching TRBD1. CDR1 is SGHRS, CDR2 YFSETQ, per germline. V lost 3 bases and J lost 5; bases outside the gene matches: 6. The CDR3 spans 15 residues. The CDR3 DNA follows: TGCGCCAGCAGCTGGGGGGGGACAGGGGGCAACGAGCAGTACTTC. This gives the protein CASSWGGTGGNEQYF.

CDR3: CASSLVRASGGSSYNEQFF. The CDR3 bases are TGTGCCAGCAGCTTAGTCAGGGCGAGCGGGGGCAGCTCCTACAATGAGCAGTTCTTC. The genes are TRBV7-2 and TRBJ2-1; 8 bases line up with TRBD2. The CDR3 contains 19 residues. The trim removed 1 base at V and 0 bases at J, leaving 11 bases unmatched. The germline V gene encodes CDR1 SGHTA and CDR2 FQGNSA.

This chain uses TRBV5-1 with TRBJ1-1, with 11 bases aligning to TRBD1. The V gene end was trimmed by 1 base and the J gene end by 8 bases; junction bases not matched to a gene: 1. The CDR3 is 13 residues long. The germline V gene encodes CDR1 SGHRS and CDR2 YFSETQ. The DNA of the CDR3 is TGCGCCAGCAGCTTGCGGACAGGGGGCGAAGCTTTCTTT. Protein product: CASSLRTGGEAFF.

The chain joins TRBV18 to TRBJ2-1; 11 nucleotides match TRBD2. The V segment lost 4 bases and the J segment 7 bases; nucleotides outside the gene matches: 12. Germline assignment: CDR1 KGHSH and CDR2 LQKENI. The CDR3 runs to 17 residues. The CDR3 is CASSLGIAGGPRNEQFF. The DNA of the CDR3 is TGTGCCAGCTCACTCGGGATAGCGGGAGGGCCTCGTAATGAGCAGTTCTTC.

J is TRBJ1-2 and V is TRBV6-1; the match to TRBD1 covers 8 bases. The ends lost 5 bases at V and 4 bases at J; junction bases unmatched: 6. The CDR3 consists of 14 residues. Looked up from germline, CDR1 is MNHNS and CDR2 is SASEGT. CDR3 bases: TGTGCCAGCAGTCCCCTAGGACAGGGCTATGGCTACACCTTC. Translated: CASSPLGQGYGYTF.

As regards this clone: The junction departs from germline at one end; a sequencing error may be responsible. V is TRBV4-1 and J is TRBJ2-7; D is unresolved. Looked up from germline, CDR1 is MGHRA and CDR2 is YSYEKL. This CDR3 has 17 residues. CDR3 protein: CASSQAPDLLQAYERYF. As DNA, the CDR3 is TGCGCCAGCAGCCAAGCCCCTGACTTACTACAAGCCTACGAGCGGTACTTC.

The chain couples TRBV5-5 to TRBJ2-7; D possibly corresponds to TRBD2 (5 bases). Germline loops: CDR1 SGHKS, CDR2 YYEKEE (reference sequence). The CDR3 runs to 15 residues. Trimming shortened V by 2 bases and J by 0 bases, and 12 bases separated the two germline ends. The CDR3 nucleotides read TGTGCCAGCAGCTTTTCGGCGCGGGTCTCCTACGAGCAGTACTTC. This sequence encodes CASSFSARVSYEQYF.

The genes are TRBV14 and TRBJ2-6, with a possible D match to TRBD2 (6 bases). Trimming cost V 0 bases and J 0 bases, with 15 bases left between them. CDR1 and CDR2 from the germline V gene are SGHDN and FVKESK. This CDR3 is built from 19 residues. CDR3 in DNA: TGTGCCAGCAGCCAAGATAGCGGACTCGCCGTCTCTGGGGCCAACGTCCTGACTTTC. Translation: CASSQDSGLAVSGANVLTF. Supplemented by reference TRBV14 and TRBJ2-6, the full variable domain reads EAGVTQFPSHSVIEKGQTVTLRCDPISGHDNLYWYRRVMGKEIKFLLHFVKESKQDESGMPNNRFLAERTGGTYSTLKVQPAELEDSGVYFCASSQDSGLAVSGANVLTFGAGSRLTVL.

The chain uses TRBV19 and TRBJ1-2, with D tentatively TRBD1 (6 bases). The germline gives CDR1 LNHDA, CDR2 SQIVND (reference sequence). Trimming took off 4 bases at V and 4 bases at J, with 13 bases between the two ends. The CDR3 spans 14 residues. CDR3 in amino acids: CASSTSGHLYGYTF. Written as DNA, the CDR3 is TGTGCCAGTAGTACCTCGGGACACCTCTATGGCTACACCTTC.